Following are 13 T cell receptor beta chains from one sample sequenced in a study of blood T cell repertoires in COVID-19. This table comes from immunoSEQ multiplex PCR, and its TCRdb copy is limited to in-frame clones, with some not included. This sample yields tens of thousands of clones, of which about four fifths are seen a single time; 15% to 20% belongs to the top ten. Specimen: peripheral blood. Every receptor here comes from a human donor in a cohort sampled during active COVID-19.

The chain carries TRBV30 and TRBJ1-3; D ambiguous. The CDR3 has 14 amino acids. Germline CDR1 reads GTSNPN; CDR2 reads SVGIG (reference sequence). Trimming took off 5 bases at V and 0 bases at J, with 11 bases between the two ends. CDR3 nucleotide sequence: TGTGCCTGGGGCAGCGCTACCTCTGGAAACACCATATATTTT. This encodes CAWGSATSGNTIYF.

The chain is built from TRBV5-4 and TRBJ2-5; a possible D gene is TRBD2 (6 bases). Germline loops: CDR1 SGHNT, CDR2 YYREEE (reference sequence). V dropped 4 bases and J dropped 5 bases, with 12 bases sitting between them. The CDR3 runs to 13 residues. The CDR3 loop is CASSPPSGETQYF. The CDR3 DNA reads TGTGCCAGCAGCCCCCCGAGCGGGGAGACCCAGTACTTC.

The chain links TRBV5-1 to TRBJ1-6, with a tentative D call TRBD1 (5 bases). V lost 2 bases and J 8 bases, leaving 17 bases between the germline ends. CDR1 is SGHRS, CDR2 YFSETQ, per germline. The CDR3 runs 16 residues. The CDR3: CASSLIRAELDSPLHF. CDR3 nucleotides: TGCGCCAGCAGCTTAATCAGGGCTGAATTGGATTCACCCCTCCACTTT.

This clone was seen more than once but under ten times. The chain joins TRBV27 to TRBJ2-2; perhaps TRBD2 as D (5 bases). V lost 3 bases and J 6 bases, leaving 14 bases between the germline ends. The germline V gene has CDR1 MNHEY and CDR2 SMNVEV (reference sequence). This CDR3 comprises 15 residues. The DNA for the CDR3 is TGTGCCAGCAGTTTTATGGCGGGCGGGTCCGGGGAGCTGTTTTTT. As protein: CASSFMAGGSGELFF.

This rearrangement joins TRBV2 to TRBJ2-3; 10 positions match TRBD2. Trimming at V came to 3 bases and at J to 9 bases, leaving 6 bases not matched to a gene. Germline-derived CDR1 and CDR2 are SNHLY and FYNNEI. This CDR3 comprises 14 residues. The CDR3: CASSDGLAGETQYF. The CDR3 coding sequence is TGTGCCAGCAGTGATGGTCTAGCGGGGGAGACGCAGTATTTT.

This clone qualifies as medium-sized. This chain connects TRBV4-3 to TRBJ2-3, with D possibly being TRBD1 (6 bases). This CDR3 has 20 amino acids. Trimming cost V 0 bases and J 2 bases, with 24 bases left between them. CDR1 LGHNA and CDR2 YSLEER come from the germline V gene. In DNA, the CDR3 is TGCGCCAGCAGCCAAGAAGTGATCCCCGTCGACAGGATAGACACAGATACGCAGTATTTT. Protein sequence: CASSQEVIPVDRIDTDTQYF.

By proportion, this clone is medium-sized (0.01 to 0.1%). This chain uses TRBV5-1 with TRBJ1-3; D gene ambiguous. This CDR3 is 15 amino acids long. Trimming took off 0 bases at V and 0 bases at J, with 7 bases between the two ends. Germline V gives CDR1 SGHRS, CDR2 YFSETQ. The CDR3 bases are TGCGCCAGCAGCTTGGACATCCCCTCTGGAAACACCATATATTTT. Protein: CASSLDIPSGNTIYF.

In this sample, this clone turned up a few times. This sequence joins TRBV12-3 or TRBV12-4 and TRBJ1-2; 8 bases agree with TRBD1. This CDR3 is built from 13 residues. The ends lost 6 bases at V and 4 bases at J; junction bases unmatched: 4. In nucleotides, the CDR3 is TGTGCCAGCAGCCTTGACAGGGGCTATGGCTACACCTTC. It codes for CASSLDRGYGYTF.

This clone was seen only a few times. This chain joins TRBV7-9 and TRBJ2-3, with 8 bases fitting TRBD2. Per germline, CDR1 SEHNR and CDR2 FQNEAQ (reference sequence). The CDR3 length is 15 residues. V lost 7 bases, J lost 3 bases, and 9 bases stayed unmatched. The CDR3 here is CASTLLGLATDTQYF. The CDR3 region has the DNA TGTGCCAGCACCCTATTAGGACTAGCAACAGATACGCAGTATTTT.

The rearrangement uses TRBV19 and TRBJ1-1, with D possibly TRBD1 on 6 matching bases. Germline values: CDR1 LNHDA, CDR2 SQIVND (reference sequence). The CDR3 is made up of 11 amino acids. V lost 11 bases and J 4 bases, leaving 11 bases between the germline ends. The CDR3 DNA follows: TGTGCCTCTCTCAGGGGCACTGAAGCTTTCTTT. This sequence encodes CASLRGTEAFF.

This sequence joins TRBV20-1 and TRBJ2-1; 7 bases align to TRBD2. Per germline, CDR1 DFQATT and CDR2 SNEGSKA (reference sequence). The CDR3 length is 14 residues. V dropped 3 bases and J dropped 3; count of bases not matched to a gene: 5. CDR3 amino acids: CSASRRGYYNEQFF. The CDR3 DNA is TGCAGTGCTAGTAGGCGGGGGTACTACAATGAGCAGTTCTTC.

A single count supports this clone. The chain recombines TRBV5-6 with TRBJ2-3; the match to TRBD2 covers 8 bases. The germline gives CDR1 SGHDT, CDR2 YYEEEE. This CDR3 contains 15 residues. V lost 4 bases, J lost 0 bases, and 4 bases stayed unmatched. Here the CDR3 DNA reads TGTGCCAGCAGCATAGCGGGATCCAGCACAGATACGCAGTATTTT. Its translation: CASSIAGSSTDTQYF.

This clone was seen a handful of times. The chain joins TRBV6-2 or TRBV6-3 to TRBJ2-5; 10 bases align to TRBD2. The CDR3 runs to 16 residues. Germline V gives CDR1 MNHEY, CDR2 SVGEGT. V lost 6 bases to trimming and J lost 5 bases; unmatched junction nucleotides: 12. DNA of the CDR3: TGTGCCAGCAGCCCTCTTAGCGGGGGGCCACGGGAGACCCAGTACTTC. Translation gives CASSPLSGGPRETQYF.